Each of the 14 T cell receptor beta chains below was sequenced from the same sample in a study of OX40 agonist ivuxolimab in advanced cancers. Sequencing used immunoSEQ multiplex PCR; TCRdb keeps in-frame clones, though not all of them. The top ten hold around 0.71% of the sample, which has around 95,000 clones, approximately 91% seen once. Sequenced here: CD4+ or CD8+ T cells sorted from blood, sampled in a trial of the OX40 agonist ivuxolimab. These receptors originate from an adult with an advanced solid tumor such as melanoma, head and neck, liver or kidney cancer.

The CDR3: CASSFLTASSTDTQYF. As DNA, the CDR3 is TGTGCCAGCAGTTTCTTAACAGCTTCTAGCACAGATACGCAGTATTTT. The V and J genes are TRBV27 and TRBJ2-3; D is unclear. Per germline, CDR1 MNHEY and CDR2 SMNVEV (reference sequence). Trimming left V 3 bases short and J 0 bases short, with 13 bases between. The CDR3 is 16 amino acids.

The chain links TRBV28 to TRBJ2-7, with a possible D match to TRBD2 (6 bases). Per the germline V gene, CDR1 is MDHEN and CDR2 is SYDVKM. This CDR3 has 14 residues. Trimming stripped 4 bases from V and 7 bases from J, with 17 bases between. CDR3: CASSSPPGVPEQYF. DNA for the CDR3: TGTGCCAGCAGTTCCCCGCCGGGGGTCCCAGAGCAGTACTTC.

The chain uses TRBV9 and TRBJ1-4; TRBD1 is a possible D gene (6 bases). Germline values: CDR1 SGDLS, CDR2 YYNGEE. Trimming removed 5 bases from V and 0 bases from J, with 23 bases in between. CDR3 size: 19 residues. The CDR3 loop is CASSATQWGLVATNEKLFF. The CDR3 region has the DNA TGTGCCAGCAGTGCTACGCAGTGGGGGCTAGTTGCAACTAATGAAAAACTGTTTTTT.

The chain has TRBV30 and TRBJ1-4, with D uncertain. The CDR3 runs 15 residues. The germline V gene has CDR1 GTSNPN and CDR2 SVGIG (reference sequence). The V gene lost 2 bases and the J gene lost 2 bases, with 12 bases spanning the gap. DNA of the CDR3: TGTGCCTGGAGTACCTCTCGAAACACTAATGAAAAACTGTTTTTT. The encoded protein is CAWSTSRNTNEKLFF. The variable domain in full, with the rest retrieved from reference TRBV30 and TRBJ1-4, is SQTIHQWPATLVQPVGSPLSLECTVEGTSNPNLYWYRQAAGRGLQLLFYSVGIGQISSEVPQNLSASRPQDRQFILSSKKLLLSDSGFYLCAWSTSRNTNEKLFFGSGTQLSVL.

The chain employs TRBV6-6 and TRBJ2-7; 10 positions agree with TRBD2. This CDR3 comprises 15 residues. CDR1 and CDR2 from the germline V gene are MNHNY and SVGAGI (reference sequence). With 4 bases clipped from V and 3 bases from J, the junction kept 6 bases outside the gene matches. The CDR3 DNA reads TGTGCCAGCAGTTGGAATAGCGGGAGGTTCTACGAGCAGTACTTC. Translation: CASSWNSGRFYEQYF.

The rearrangement uses TRBV7-2 and TRBJ2-2, with a weak D call TRBD1 (5 bases). The CDR3 extends over 15 amino acids. CDR1 and CDR2 (germline): SGHTA, FQGNSA. The V end was cut by 2 bases, the J end by 4 bases, with 11 bases between. The CDR3 bases are TGTGCCAGCAGCTTATCGTGGGGCGTCACCGGGGAGCTGTTTTTT. This gives the protein CASSLSWGVTGELFF.

Only one count was recorded for this clone. V is TRBV28 and J is TRBJ2-7; 8 bases match TRBD2. The V and J ends lost 10 bases and 0 bases, in that order; junction bases with no gene match: 8. Per germline, CDR1 MDHEN and CDR2 SYDVKM. The CDR3 extends over 14 amino acids. The CDR3 protein is CATVIAGSSYEQYF. In nucleotides, the CDR3 is TGTGCCACCGTTATAGCGGGAAGCTCCTACGAGCAGTACTTC.

The chain has TRBV18 and TRBJ2-5, with TRBD1 matching 9 bases. Germline V gene sequence: CDR1 KGHSH, CDR2 LQKENI. This CDR3 spans 15 amino acids. The V and J ends lost 3 bases and 5 bases, in that order; junction bases with no gene match: 7. The CDR3 sequence is CASSPGQGSRETQYF. The CDR3 nucleotides read TGTGCCAGCTCACCTGGACAGGGGAGTAGGGAGACCCAGTACTTC.

V is TRBV28 and J is TRBJ1-5; D ambiguous. This CDR3 contains 16 residues. Trimming shortened V by 1 base and J by 3 bases, and 13 bases separated the two germline ends. Germline V lookup: CDR1 MDHEN, CDR2 SYDVKM. In DNA, the CDR3 is TGTGCCAGCAGTTTATCGAGTGGGAACTACAATCAGCCCCAGCATTTT. Translated, it gives CASSLSSGNYNQPQHF.

This clone has only one observation. The chain recombines TRBV6-5 with TRBJ2-4; D remains ambiguous. The CDR3 loop spans 16 amino acids. V was pared by 0 bases and J by 0 bases, with 9 bases between. CDR1 is MNHEY and CDR2 is SVGAGI in the germline V gene. For the CDR3, the DNA is TGTGCCAGCAGTTACTCGAAGAGTCTAGCCAAAAACATTCAGTACTTC. Protein product: CASSYSKSLAKNIQYF.

The chain is built from TRBV9 and TRBJ2-7, with 10 bases that match TRBD1. V shed 2 bases and J 3 bases; nucleotides not matched to a gene: 2. From germline, CDR1 is SGDLS and CDR2 YYNGEE. The CDR3 length is 14 residues. This CDR3 is CASSVGQGVYEQYF. The CDR3 DNA is TGTGCCAGCAGCGTCGGACAGGGGGTCTACGAGCAGTACTTC.

The chain joins TRBV5-5 to TRBJ2-7, with 9 bases matching TRBD1. Germline CDR1 is SGHKS and CDR2 is YYEKEE (reference sequence). The CDR3 consists of 15 residues. J lost 3 bases, V lost 0 bases, and 4 bases had no gene match. The CDR3: CASSLAGTGNYEQYF. As DNA, the CDR3 is TGTGCCAGCAGCTTGGCCGGGACAGGGAACTACGAGCAGTACTTC.

This chain uses TRBV4-1 with TRBJ2-1; 7 bases line up with TRBD1. This CDR3 is 16 amino acids long. J lost 3 bases, V lost 0 bases, and 5 bases had no gene match. Per the germline V gene, CDR1 is MGHRA and CDR2 is YSYEKL. CDR3 nucleotides: TGCGCCAGCAGCCAAGAGGGGGACAGCCTCTACAATGAGCAGTTCTTC. Its protein is CASSQEGDSLYNEQFF.

V usage is TRBV5-6 and J usage is TRBJ1-3, with D possibly being TRBD1 (5 bases). The CDR3 has 17 residues. The V and J ends lost 4 bases and 0 bases respectively, with 17 bases between them. The germline V gene has CDR1 SGHDT and CDR2 YYEEEE. The CDR3 region has the DNA TGTGCCAGCAGCGTATGGTACGGGACGGTCTCTGGAAACACCATATATTTT. This encodes CASSVWYGTVSGNTIYF. The complete variable domain, with remaining parts taken from reference TRBV5-6 and TRBJ1-3, reads DAGVTQSPTHLIKTRGQQVTLRCSPKSGHDTVSWYQQALGQGPQFIFQYYEEEERQRGNFPDRFSGHQFPNYSSELNVNALLLGDSALYLCASSVWYGTVSGNTIYFGEGSWLTVV.